Listed below are T cell receptor beta chains from one sample, sequenced in a study of cytomegalovirus exposure and HLA in healthy donors. Generated by immunoSEQ multiplex PCR, the TCRdb table keeps only in-frame clones and is missing some. The data hold approximately 95,000 clones, with 75% to 85% observed a single time. Sequenced: PBMCs. Receptors originate from a young man in good health and CMV-seropositive. Each CDR3 is given with its conserved first and last residue. A D gene is named only where the DNA matches it firmly. Only part of the rows carry a size: once, few, many, or a class if the clone is expanded.

clone size | J gene | V gene | D gene | CDR3 DNA | CDR3 protein
few | TRBJ1-5 | TRBV19 | NA | TGTGCCAGTAGTATATCTTTTGGGAGCAGGCAGCCCCAGCATTTT | CASSISFGSRQPQHF
NA | TRBJ1-1 | TRBV10-2 | TRBD1 | TGCGCCAGTTCCTGGACAGGGGATGAAGCTTTCTTT | CASSWTGDEAFF
NA | TRBJ2-7 | TRBV4-1 | NA | TGCGCCAGCAGCCAAGACAGGTACGAGCAGTACTTC | CASSQDRYEQYF
NA | TRBJ2-7 | TRBV7-9 | TRBD2 | TGTGCCAGCAGCTCTTCGGGGACTAGCGGGGGGGCGAAGATCTACGAGCAGTACTTC | CASSSSGTSGGAKIYEQYF
few | TRBJ1-4 | TRBV15 | TRBD1 | TGTGCCACCAGCAGAGGACAGGGGGCTTCAGGCGAAAAACTGTTTTTT | CATSRGQGASGEKLFF
NA | TRBJ2-7 | TRBV7-7 | TRBD1 | TGTGCCAGCAGCTTAGGGCCCGGGACAGTCTACGAGCAGTACTTC | CASSLGPGTVYEQYF
few | TRBJ2-7 | TRBV5-1 | TRBD1 | TGCGCCAGCAGCTTGAAGCCACCGGGACAGGGGAGCGAGCAGTACTTC | CASSLKPPGQGSEQYF
once | TRBJ1-1 | TRBV6-5 | TRBD1 | TGTGCCAGCAGTTACTCACAGGGGGACACTGAAGCTTTCTTT | CASSYSQGDTEAFF
once | TRBJ2-4 | TRBV9 | TRBD2 | TGTGCCAGCAGCGTAGGGACTAGCGGGGTTTTCGAAAACATTCAGTACTTC | CASSVGTSGVFENIQYF
NA | TRBJ1-1 | TRBV6-4 | TRBD1 | TGTGCCAGCAGACCACAGGGGGCCGCTGAAGCTTTCTTT | CASRPQGAAEAFF
NA | TRBJ1-4 | TRBV7-8 | TRBD1 | TGTGCCAGCAGCTCAGAAGGACAGGGTAGAGAAAAACTGTTTTTT | CASSSEGQGREKLFF
NA | TRBJ1-6 | TRBV5-4 | NA | TGTGCCAGCAGCCGCCAGCTTGAGGGTCCAAATTCACCCCTCCACTTT | CASSRQLEGPNSPLHF
NA | TRBJ1-4 | TRBV15 | NA | TGTGCCACCAGCAAAGCCACGGGGTTTAGGGAAACTAATGAAAAACTGTTTTTT | CATSKATGFRETNEKLFF
NA | TRBJ2-5 | TRBV5-8 | NA | TGTGCCAGCAGCATGACAGCCCTCCAAGAGACCCAGTACTTC | CASSMTALQETQYF